Listed below are T cell receptor beta chains from one sample, sequenced in a study of technical replicates of blood from several donors. Profiling relied on immunoSEQ multiplex PCR, and the TCRdb table lists in-frame clones only, not all of them. The sample consists of 79,000 or so clones, nearly 95% of them appearing once. Sequences were obtained from T cells isolated from PBMCs. Receptors were obtained from a human donor in good health. The CDR3 runs from the conserved cysteine through the conserved F or W. The order of the fields is D gene, J gene, V gene, clone size, CDR3 DNA, CDR3 protein. D genes are given only for firm matches. A row's size may be missing; if present it is once, few, many or a size class.

>NA|TRBJ2-7|TRBV9|NA
TGTGCCAGCAGCGTCCTGGGAGATTACGAGCAGTACTTC
CASSVLGDYEQYF
>NA|TRBJ1-1|TRBV27|NA
TGTGCCAGCAGTTTTGGGGGCACGGTGAACACTGAAGCTTTCTTT
CASSFGGTVNTEAFF
>NA|TRBJ2-7|TRBV28|NA
TGTGCCACCATGCTTACAGGAACCCCTGGCTACGAGCAGTACTTC
CATMLTGTPGYEQYF
>TRBD1|TRBJ2-3|TRBV13|NA
TGTGCCAGCAGCCTACCGGGACAGGGGGCCGATACGCAGTATTTT
CASSLPGQGADTQYF
>NA|TRBJ2-2|TRBV9|NA
TGTGCCAGCCGCGGGGACAGCGAATTCACCGGGGAGCTGTTTTTT
CASRGDSEFTGELFF
>TRBD2|TRBJ2-1|TRBV5-1|once
TGCGCCAGCACCGGGACTAGCTCCTACAATGAGCAGTTCTTC
CASTGTSSYNEQFF
>TRBD2|TRBJ2-3|TRBV9|NA
TGTGCCAGCAGCGTAGGTCTAGCGGGGGCAGATACGCAGTATTTT
CASSVGLAGADTQYF
>TRBD2|TRBJ2-5|TRBV4-3|NA
TGCGCCAGCAGCCAAGCCGGGACTAGCGGGAGGTGGGCAGAGACCCAGTACTTC
CASSQAGTSGRWAETQYF
>NA|TRBJ1-4|TRBV19|NA
TGTGCCAGTACCTCAGGACAGTTCGGAGGAAAACTGTTTTTT
CASTSGQFGGKLFF
>NA|TRBJ2-7|TRBV25-1|NA
TGTGCCAGCAGTGAATATAGAGGGCTCGAGCAGTACTTC
CASSEYRGLEQYF
>TRBD1|TRBJ2-1|TRBV19|NA
TGTGCCGGGGGAAACAGGGGAGAACCACCCTCCTACAATGAGCAGTTCTTC
CAGGNRGEPPSYNEQFF
>NA|TRBJ2-7|TRBV5-1|NA
TGCGCCAGCAACCAATGGGTTAGCGATTCGGCCGAGCAGTACTTC
CASNQWVSDSAEQYF
>NA|TRBJ2-3|TRBV30|NA
TGTGCCTGGAGGGGAGGCATTAGCACAGATACGCAGTATTTT
CAWRGGISTDTQYF
>TRBD1|TRBJ2-7|TRBV13|once
TGTGCCAGCAGCTCTGACAGGGGGGTTTTGGACGAGCAGTACTTC
CASSSDRGVLDEQYF
>TRBD1|TRBJ1-2|TRBV5-6|NA
TGTGCCAGCAGCTACGGACAGGCCCCATATGGCTACACCTTC
CASSYGQAPYGYTF
>TRBD2|TRBJ2-1|TRBV7-3|NA
TGTGCCAGCAGCTTATTCGGTAGCGGGCCTGAGCAGTTCTTC
CASSLFGSGPEQFF
>TRBD1|TRBJ1-4|TRBV6-1|once
TGTGCCAGCAGTGAATTACCACTTTGGACAGGGAAAGAAAAACTGTTTTTT
CASSELPLWTGKEKLFF
>NA|TRBJ2-7|TRBV28|NA
TGTGCCAGCAGTAGCTTCTCCTACGAGCAGTACTTC
CASSSFSYEQYF
>TRBD1|TRBJ1-5|TRBV4-1|NA
TGCGCCAGCAGCCGCATTAAGGGACAGATGAATAATCAGCCCCAGCATTTT
CASSRIKGQMNNQPQHF
>NA|TRBJ2-1|TRBV18|NA
TGTGCCAGCTCATTAGGACAGGAGGGGTACAATGAGCAGTTCTTC
CASSLGQEGYNEQFF
>NA|TRBJ2-7|TRBV28|NA
TGTGCCAGCAGTTTAGCTCTAGCTGGCTCCTACGAGCAGTACTTC
CASSLALAGSYEQYF
>TRBD1|TRBJ2-3|TRBV2|once
TGTGCCAGCAGTGGTTTAGGGGGCTCCTCCACAGATACGCAGTATTTT
CASSGLGGSSTDTQYF
>TRBD2|TRBJ2-7|TRBV9|NA
TGTGCCAGCAGTTCCAGGACTAGCGGGAGCCACGAGCAGTACTTC
CASSSRTSGSHEQYF
>NA|TRBJ1-5|TRBV5-8|few
TGTGCCAGCAGCTTGCATCAGGGGCCTAATCAGCCCCAGCATTTT
CASSLHQGPNQPQHF
>NA|TRBJ2-2|TRBV27|few
TGTGCCAGCAGTTTCTATGGGGAGCTGTTTTTT
CASSFYGELFF
>NA|TRBJ1-1|TRBV28|NA
TGTGCCAGCAGTTTAGGCCAGGGTTACACTGAAGCTTTCTTT
CASSLGQGYTEAFF
>TRBD1|TRBJ1-4|TRBV7-6|once
TGTGCCAGCAGCCTCGGGACAGGGGAGGGCACTAATGAAAAACTGTTTTTT
CASSLGTGEGTNEKLFF